This note documents a single T cell receptor (beta chain) sequence. Taking its sample share into account, this clone is large (0.1 to 1%). It has no known antigen specificity. No much larger clone exists at a distance of one base, and base qualities are not known. This specimen's time point label, interpreted: tumor resected at nephrectomy. In the paper's terms, the treatment or condition label means: 15 Gy SBRT to primary tumor, nephrectomy 4 weeks later. Samples were obtained from a clinical trial, in which 15 Gy stereotactic body radiation therapy was delivered to primary renal cell carcinomas and nephrectomy was performed 4 weeks later. Renal cell carcinoma with clear cell pathology was present in all patients. Tumor processing involved mechanical dissociation, digestion with collagenase/hyaluronidase at 37 degrees C, handling in gentleMACS C tubes, and storage in liquid nitrogen. The QIAamp DNA Blood Mini Kit (Qiagen) was used to prepare genomic DNA for TCR sequencing. Samples were included in the analyses only if all quality control checks were passed.

TCR beta libraries were generated from genomic DNA with the immunoSEQ kit, following the manufacturer's recommendations. For library preparation, a first multiplex PCR was performed with proprietary primers, followed by a second PCR in which unique barcodes were added, and bead cleanups were performed after each round. Each sample batch included a kit-provided positive control reaction and a negative control reaction. The final libraries were assessed on an Agilent 4200 TapeStation D1000 ScreenTape, pooled by volume, and quantified by qPCR. Sequencing was performed on an Illumina NextSeq500 using a MidOutput 150-cycle cartridge, with 156 Read1 cycles, 15 Index1 cycles, and the kit custom primers. The pooled library was loaded at around 1 pM, and approximately 18% PhiX control was spiked in. As for the authors' bioinformatics: Vendor-processed data were analyzed in R, with a clonotype defined as all T cells sharing the same CDR3 nucleotide sequence. For clone abundance analyses, frequencies were normalized to the 10,000 most abundant clones per sample. Public T cell clones, which averaged fewer than five per sample, were excluded before analysis. The dominant motif analysis was done with ImmunoMap using the PAM10 matrix, a gap penalty of 30, and a homology threshold of 0.3, and motifs with a cumulative frequency of at least 0.01 were considered dominant. Tumor-enriched clonotypes and baseline blood-enriched clonotypes were defined as those with an abundance difference of at least 32-fold between compartments. Similarity between tumor and blood repertoires was quantified using the Baroni-Urbani and Buser coefficient, and groups were compared with two-tailed Wilcoxon tests in R. TCRdb limited this immuneACCESS table to in-frame rearrangements with V and J called. A share of clones is missing; checked studies link under half to unresolved V genes, and the rest is unexplained. That table supplies the V and J calls and clone size; D and trimming were determined from the DNA. The sample profile shows roughly 9,300 clones; almost 65% of them were found once. The ten top clones hold around 15% of the sample.

The data originate from a study of radiation and T cells in renal cell carcinoma (dated by TCRdb to the early 2020s). For the study in its entirety: TCR beta sequencing covered 50 to 55 samples in total, comprising some 25 tumors and roughly 27 peripheral blood samples. A total of 4,016,671 unique CDR3 nucleotide sequences, encoding fewer than 3,000,000 unique CDR3 amino acid sequences, were found across all 50 or so samples.

Study-wide conclusions, independent of this receptor: Because only small tumor regions of roughly 1 g were available, the study did not capture intratumoral heterogeneity. TCR clonality was higher in irradiated tumors than in controls, as the top 100 clonotypes made up an average of about 54% of the repertoire in irradiated tumors compared with around 40% in nephrectomy-only tumors. Compared with control tumors, irradiated tumors had a greater number of dominant CDR3 motifs, and those motifs took up a bigger portion of the repertoire. In blood, the top tumor clonotypes increased from baseline to 2 weeks after radiation and then shrank by 4 weeks, which suggests a temporary expansion of tumor-resident clones. Because no pretreatment tumor biopsies were available, whether clonotypes were present in the tumor at baseline could not be determined. The single-armed trial design could not address effects of radiation dose or scheduling on the TCR repertoire.

The sample in question was tumor tissue, obtained from a patient whose treatment included radiotherapy and nephrectomy. The clonotype originates from a woman in her fifties or sixties with renal cell carcinoma.

CDR3 loop: CASSQSTGTGDSPLHF. The base sequence is TGCGCCAGCAGCCAGAGTACCGGGACAGGGGATTCACCCCTCCACTTT. The rearranged chain carries TRBV4-3 and TRBJ1-6; 10 of the junction bases match TRBD1. The CDR3 has 16 amino acids, counting the end cysteine and phenylalanine. The entry retains the CDR3 DNA only, 48 bases that are in frame from base 1. Per the germline V gene, LGHNA is the CDR1 and YSLEER is the CDR2. V trim: 3 bases; J trim: 8 bases; unmatched bases: 7.